Below are 3 T cell receptor beta chains sequenced from a single sample in a study of tissue T cells after allogeneic stem cell transplantation (dated by TCRdb to the early 2020s). This specimen's time point label, interpreted: recipient (host-origin) PBMCs collected before allo-HCT. The library was prepared using the immunoSEQ multiplex PCR assay. The immuneACCESS repertoire file appears here via TCRdb, limited to in-frame rearrangements. These files lack a portion of the clones; in checked studies, under half of the deficit traces to unresolved V genes, and the cause of the others is not known. This sample holds tens of thousands of clones; 85% were observed only once. More than 3% of the sample comes from the top ten. The sequencing here drew on blood, taken before transplantation. The receptors derive from a woman between 18 and 50 years old who later had graft-versus-host disease after an allogeneic stem cell transplant.

This chain connects TRBV29-1 to TRBJ1-2; 7 bases match TRBD1. The CDR3 contains 14 residues. V lost 3 bases to trimming and J lost 8 bases; unmatched junction nucleotides: 12. The germline CDR1 and CDR2 sequences are SQVTM and ANQGSEA. The CDR3 loop is CSVEPGTASGGYTF. The DNA of the CDR3 is TGCAGCGTTGAGCCCGGGACAGCTTCTGGGGGCTACACCTTC.

This chain links TRBV4-3 with TRBJ1-1; D not resolved. Trimming removed 0 bases from V and 4 bases from J, with 15 bases in between. There are 16 residues in the CDR3. The V gene's germline CDR1 is LGHNA and CDR2 YSLEER. This CDR3 reads CASSQDPPGKPTEAFF. The CDR3, as DNA: TGCGCCAGCAGCCAAGATCCGCCCGGCAAGCCCACTGAAGCTTTCTTT.

Concerning this clone: Other DNA variants within this sample encode the same CDR3. This rearrangement joins TRBV2 to TRBJ2-1, with 11 bases aligning to TRBD2. With V trimmed by 6 bases and J by 7 bases, 8 bases remained unmatched. The germline V gene has CDR1 SNHLY and CDR2 FYNNEI. The CDR3 is 15 residues long. CDR3 amino acids: CASRLAGEGYNEQFF. In nucleotides, the CDR3 is TGTGCCAGCAGACTAGCGGGAGAAGGATATAATGAGCAGTTCTTC.